This T cell receptor (beta chain) was identified in a study of CD4 and CD8 cells across lung adenocarcinoma regions. This clonotype was counted many times. TCRdb independently ran MiXCR on the PCR reads; one entry per CDR3 protein. The table lists more than 7,500 distinct CDR3 sequences, approximately 53% of them singletons. Samples came from patients with localized non-small cell lung adenocarcinoma. The receptor comes from a female donor with lung adenocarcinoma. The CD4 and CD8 labels of this study may be unreliable. Sequencing was carried out using CD8+ T cells from the margin of a lung tumor.

CDR3: CASSRGSSYEQYV. The CDR3 region has the DNA TGTGCCAGCAGCCGGGGCTCGAGCTACGAGCAGTACGTC. This chain joins TRBV6-1 and TRBJ2-1; D tentatively reads TRBD1 or TRBD2 (5 bases each). Near its end, the DNA agrees better with TRBJ2-7, so the J call may be wrong. CDR1 is MNHNS and CDR2 is SASEGT in the germline V gene. There are 13 residues in the CDR3.